One and the same sample provided the 28 T cell receptor beta chains below, sequenced in a study of neurological immune-mediated disorders. TCRdb re-derived calls from the 5' RACE reads in MiXCR, one entry per CDR3 protein. The sample lists about 79,000 distinct CDR3 sequences, less than 15% occurring once. Sequences were obtained from PBMCs. These TCRs come from a woman aged 45-65 years in good health.

This clonotype occurred many times. The chain joins TRBV15 to TRBJ1-2; maybe TRBD1 (5 bases). CDR1 LNHNV and CDR2 YYDKDF come from the germline V gene (reference sequence). The CDR3 extends over 15 amino acids. V lost 3 bases, J lost 1 base, and 12 bases lay in between. Here the CDR3 DNA reads TGTGCCACCAGCAGCCCCCCAGGGTTTAACTATGGCTACACCTTC. Encoded protein: CATSSPPGFNYGYTF. Full variable domain (rest looked up from reference TRBV15 and TRBJ1-2): DAMVIQNPRYQVTQFGKPVTLSCSQTLNHNVMYWYQQKSSQAPKLLFHYYDKDFNNEADTPDNFQSRRPNTSFCFLDIRSPGLGDTAMYLCATSSPPGFNYGYTFGSGTRLTVV.

Many counts were recorded for this clonotype. The chain is built from TRBV19 and TRBJ2-7; D is unclear. From germline, CDR1 is LNHDA and CDR2 SQIVND (reference sequence). V was clipped by 5 bases and J by 2 bases, with 16 bases between them. The CDR3 length is 15 residues. For the CDR3, the DNA is TGTGCCAGTAGTCCGACACCATATCAAGCCTACGAGCAGTACTTC. The encoded protein is CASSPTPYQAYEQYF.

This clonotype was seen repeatedly, ten times or more. The chain carries TRBV5-1 and TRBJ1-4, with D possibly TRBD1 on 5 matching bases. The CDR3 has 15 amino acids. Germline CDR1 is SGHRS and CDR2 is YFSETQ. Trimming cost V 4 bases and J 8 bases, with 18 bases left between them. As DNA, the CDR3 is TGCGCCAGCAGCGATTACGGGACGGCGCAGGAAAAACTGTTTTTT. Translation: CASSDYGTAQEKLFF.

This clonotype was seen at least ten times. The chain uses TRBV7-9 and TRBJ2-2; D perhaps matches TRBD1 (5 bases). Trimming pared 8 bases from V and 2 bases from J, leaving 15 bases between. Germline V gives CDR1 SEHNR, CDR2 FQNEAQ (reference sequence). The CDR3 spans 15 residues. The CDR3 nucleotides are TGTGCCAGCGGTATCCGACAGTCCAACACCGGGGAGCTGTTTTTT. Protein: CASGIRQSNTGELFF.

The gene calls are TRBV29-1 and TRBJ2-5; no clear D. The germline gives CDR1 SQVTM, CDR2 ANQGSEA. V lost 4 bases and J 5 bases, leaving 8 bases between the germline ends. CDR3 length: 11 residues. CDR3 bases: TGCAGCGTTGTTTCCTTGGAGACCCAGTACTTC. Protein sequence: CSVVSLETQYF.

This clonotype was recorded a few times. The chain has TRBV5-1 and TRBJ1-3; D is unresolved. The CDR3 is made up of 17 amino acids. In germline, CDR1 is SGHRS, CDR2 YFSETQ. Trimming removed 1 base at V and 0 bases at J, with 14 bases between. The CDR3 region has the DNA TGCGCCAGCAGCTTGCCGGACCGAAGTGACTCTGGAAACACCATATATTTT. Translated, it gives CASSLPDRSDSGNTIYF.

This clonotype was recorded a few times. The chain carries TRBV20-1 and TRBJ2-7; D is tentatively TRBD1 or TRBD2 (5 bases each). The ends were cut back, 0 bases at V and 6 bases at J, with 18 bases in the middle. This CDR3 has 15 amino acids. Germline V gene lookup returns CDR1 DFQATT and CDR2 SNEGSKA (reference sequence). The CDR3 DNA follows: TGCAGTGCTAGAGATCCCAGGGAGTGGCAGGCCGAGCAGTACTTC. Translated, it gives CSARDPREWQAEQYF.

There are a few counts of this clonotype. The chain employs TRBV5-1 and TRBJ2-7, with 8 bases that match TRBD1. The V gene's germline CDR1 is SGHRS and CDR2 YFSETQ. The CDR3 consists of 15 residues. The trim removed 1 base at V and 2 bases at J, leaving 5 bases unmatched. The CDR3 DNA reads TGCGCCAGCAGCTTGACCGGGACAGGCACCTACGAGCAGTACTTC. Translating it yields CASSLTGTGTYEQYF.

This clonotype has at least ten counts. V gene TRBV5-1 combines with J gene TRBJ2-1, with D hard to call. The V and J ends lost 3 bases and 0 bases respectively, with 4 bases between them. This CDR3 contains 13 residues. Germline CDR1 and CDR2: SGHRS and YFSETQ. The CDR3 spells CASSSSSYNEQFF. The CDR3 coding sequence is TGCGCCAGCAGCTCCTCCTCCTACAATGAGCAGTTCTTC.

The table lists this clonotype with many counts. The genes are TRBV29-1 and TRBJ2-1, with 11 bases aligning to TRBD2. Germline V CDR1 and CDR2: SQVTM, ANQGSEA. The V and J ends lost 6 bases and 7 bases, in that order; junction bases with no gene match: 8. The CDR3 loop spans 14 amino acids. CDR3 protein: CSVIPGLAANEQFF. CDR3 sequence (DNA): TGCAGCGTGATACCGGGACTAGCGGCAAATGAGCAGTTCTTC.

This clonotype was counted ten times or more. The chain uses TRBV5-1 and TRBJ2-2, with 7 bases aligning to TRBD1. The V and J ends lost 6 bases and 5 bases, in that order; junction bases with no gene match: 7. CDR3 length equals 14 residues. The germline CDR1 and CDR2 sequences are SGHRS and YFSETQ. CDR3 sequence: CASKTGASTGELFF. The CDR3 DNA reads as TGCGCCAGCAAAACAGGGGCATCAACCGGGGAGCTGTTTTTT.

Worth noting for this clonotype: The conserved final phenylalanine or tryptophan is absent from the CDR3, which likely points to a read error. This chain connects TRBV7-9 to TRBJ2-5; D unresolved. The germline CDR1 and CDR2 sequences are SEHNR and FQNEAQ (reference sequence). There are 13 residues in the CDR3. The V end lost 0 bases, the J end lost 2 bases, and 4 bases lay between the germline ends. The CDR3 bases are TGTGCCAGCAGCTTAGCGTTTCAAGAGACCCAGTACCTC. It is translated as CASSLAFQETQYL.

This clonotype has a count of ten or more. The rearrangement uses TRBV5-1 and TRBJ2-6; the D call may be TRBD1 or TRBD2 (6 bases each). CDR1 is SGHRS, CDR2 YFSETQ, per germline. The germline V and J ends were trimmed by 4 bases and 2 bases, with 13 bases remaining between them. The CDR3 has 16 residues. DNA for the CDR3: TGCGCCAGCAGCCTCCAAGGGGGGACTGGGGCCAACGTCCTGACTTTC. The encoded protein is CASSLQGGTGANVLTF.

This clonotype was observed at least ten times. This chain joins TRBV7-2 and TRBJ1-2; D possibly corresponds to TRBD1 (5 bases). Looked up from germline, CDR1 is SGHTA and CDR2 is FQGNSA. This CDR3 is built from 13 residues. Trimming stripped 5 bases from V and 4 bases from J, with 11 bases between. Here the CDR3 DNA reads TGTGCCAGCAGCCTCGACAGAAGCTATGGCTACACCTTC. This codes for CASSLDRSYGYTF. The full variable domain, in which reference TRBV7-2 and TRBJ1-2 provide the parts outside the CDR3, is GAGVSQSPSNKVTEKGKDVELRCDPISGHTALYWYRQSLGQGLEFLIYFQGNSAPDKSGLPSDRFSAERTGGSVSTLTIQRTQQEDSAVYLCASSLDRSYGYTFGSGTRLTVV.

Many counts were recorded for this clonotype. The V call is TRBV15, the J call TRBJ2-3; D gene uncertain. V was cut by 6 bases and J by 0 bases, with 7 bases left in between. The CDR3 covers 13 residues. Germline V gives CDR1 LNHNV, CDR2 YYDKDF (reference sequence). CDR3 nucleotides: TGTGCCACCAGGACATATAGCACAGATACGCAGTATTTT. Its protein product is CATRTYSTDTQYF.

The table lists this clonotype with a count of one. Written as DNA, the CDR3 is TGCGCCAGCAGCCAAGTGGGACGGGGGGCCAACGTCCTGACTTTC. It is translated as CASSQVGRGANVLTF. V gene TRBV4-1 combines with J gene TRBJ2-6, with D tentatively TRBD1 or TRBD2 (5 bases each). CDR3 size: 15 residues. Trimming left V 1 base short and J 4 bases short, with 8 bases between. Germline CDR1 and CDR2: MGHRA and YSYEKL.

The chain has TRBV5-1 and TRBJ1-2; no clear D gene. CDR1 is SGHRS and CDR2 is YFSETQ in the germline V gene. The CDR3 sequence is 13 residues long. V lost 1 base, J lost 3 bases, and 7 bases lay in between. In nucleotides, the CDR3 is TGCGCCAGCAGCTTGAACACGGACTATGGCTACACCTTC. Its protein is CASSLNTDYGYTF.

The genes are TRBV12-3 or TRBV12-4 and TRBJ2-7; possibly TRBD2 for D (6 bases). CDR3 length equals 14 residues. Trimming removed 3 bases from V and 7 bases from J, with 16 bases in between. CDR3 protein: CASSFGTGTVEQYF. The CDR3 DNA follows: TGTGCCAGCAGTTTTGGGACTGGTACAGTGGAGCAGTACTTC.

V and J are TRBV20-1 and TRBJ2-2, with TRBD2 identical over 7 bases. The junction had 13 bases not matched to a gene; V was cut back by 0 bases and J by 3 bases. Per germline, CDR1 DFQATT and CDR2 SNEGSKA (reference sequence). CDR3 size: 18 residues. The CDR3 loop reads CSARDWASGSTHTGELFF. Here the CDR3 DNA reads TGCAGTGCTAGAGATTGGGCTAGCGGATCAACACACACCGGGGAGCTGTTTTTT.

This clonotype has at least ten counts. The genes are TRBV5-1 and TRBJ1-1, with TRBD1 matching over 11 bases. The CDR3 consists of 14 residues. V dropped 3 bases and J dropped 4; count of bases not matched to a gene: 2. CDR1 and CDR2 (germline): SGHRS, YFSETQ. The CDR3 coding sequence is TGCGCCAGCAGCTGGGACAGGGGGGTCACTGAAGCTTTCTTT. It translates to CASSWDRGVTEAFF. Variable domain in full (rest from reference TRBV5-1 and TRBJ1-1): KAGVTQTPRYLIKTRGQQVTLSCSPISGHRSVSWYQQTPGQGLQFLFEYFSETQRNKGNFPGRFSGRQFSNSRSEMNVSTLELGDSALYLCASSWDRGVTEAFFGQGTRLTVV.

This clonotype was counted at least ten times. This could be a read error, since a much larger clone is one nucleotide away. The chain combines TRBV3-1 with TRBJ1-1; D unresolved. The germline V gene has CDR1 LGHDT and CDR2 YNNKEL (reference sequence). The CDR3 has 15 residues. CDR3 DNA: TGTGCCAGCAACCAAAACGATAAGGAAAACACTGAAGCTTTCTTT. It specifies CASNQNDKENTEAFF.

In its sample, this clonotype was seen many times. The chain carries TRBV5-1 and TRBJ2-1; 7 nucleotides line up with TRBD1. J lost 9 bases, V lost 4 bases, and 7 bases had no gene match. Germline V lookup: CDR1 SGHRS, CDR2 YFSETQ. This CDR3 contains 13 residues. The CDR3 nucleotides are TGCGCCAGCAGCGGGGGACAGAGCAGTGAGCAGTTCTTC. This codes for CASSGGQSSEQFF.

At least ten counts were recorded for this clonotype. The chain links TRBV7-8 to TRBJ2-1; D gene ambiguous. The CDR3 consists of 15 residues. Per the germline V gene, CDR1 is SGHVS and CDR2 is FQNEAQ. Between the trimmed V and J ends, which lost 4 bases and 9 bases, there was a span of 19 bases. CDR3 in amino acids: CASSSPRLATGEQFF. CDR3 DNA sequence: TGTGCCAGCAGCTCCCCGAGACTCGCTACGGGTGAGCAGTTCTTC.

This clonotype was seen ten or more times. The CDR3 loop is CASSLGTSGGHLETQYF. Here the CDR3 DNA reads TGTGCCAGCAGCTTAGGGACTAGCGGGGGGCATTTGGAGACCCAGTACTTC. The chain has TRBV11-2 and TRBJ2-5; 14 positions agree with TRBD2. Germline V gene sequence: CDR1 SGHAT, CDR2 FQNNGV. The CDR3 has 17 residues. Trimming cost V 1 base and J 5 bases; bases outside gene matches: 6.

Ten or more counts support this clonotype. V is TRBV5-1 and J is TRBJ1-2; 7 nucleotides align to TRBD1. Germline loops: CDR1 SGHRS, CDR2 YFSETQ. CDR3 size: 14 residues. V dropped 4 bases and J dropped 0; count of bases not matched to a gene: 3. This chain's CDR3 is CASSRDSSNYGYTF. The CDR3, as DNA: TGCGCCAGCAGCCGGGACAGCTCTAACTATGGCTACACCTTC.

This clonotype was observed many times. The rearrangement uses TRBV10-3 and TRBJ2-1, with D tentatively TRBD2 (5 bases). Germline loops: CDR1 ENHRY, CDR2 SYGVKD. V lost 3 bases, J lost 8 bases, and 11 bases lay in between. The length of the CDR3 is 13 residues. CDR3 residues: CAISDRAGDEQFF. As DNA, the CDR3 is TGTGCCATCAGTGACCGAGCCGGGGATGAGCAGTTCTTC.

As to this clonotype: With a much larger clone just one base away, this may be a read error. The rearrangement uses TRBV7-8 and TRBJ2-7; 7 nucleotides align to TRBD2. CDR1 is SGHVS and CDR2 is FQNEAQ in the germline V gene. The CDR3 consists of 15 residues. CDR3 bases: TGTGTCAGCGCCTTCGGGGGGAGCCGCTCCTACGAGCAGTACTTC. It codes for CVSAFGGSRSYEQYF.

This clonotype was observed at least ten times. The rearrangement links TRBV7-9 to TRBJ1-2, with TRBD1 as a possible D gene (5 bases). The germline gives CDR1 SEHNR, CDR2 FQNEAQ (reference sequence). V was shortened by 5 bases and J by 6 bases, with 13 bases between the two germline ends. The CDR3 contains 13 residues. The CDR3 coding sequence is TGTGCCAGCAGCCGCCCCGGGACGGATGGCTACACCTTC. Translation gives CASSRPGTDGYTF.